Detailed here is one T cell receptor (beta chain). This sample stems from a study of T cell changes during pregnancy in multiple sclerosis. Measured with immunoSEQ multiplex PCR; TCRdb has only the in-frame clones, and not every one. The sample consists of about 34,000 clones, less than 95% of them appearing once. Trimming took 4 bases from V and 9 from J; bases not matched to a gene: 9. The CDR3 covers 14 residues. Germline CDR1 and CDR2: SGDLS and YYNGEE. The chain links TRBV9 to TRBJ2-7; 11 positions agree with TRBD2. Here the sequenced sample was CD8+ T cells from peripheral blood mononuclear cells, taken in the second trimester of pregnancy. The origin of this receptor is a female donor with multiple sclerosis, enrolled in a pregnancy study. Written as DNA, the CDR3 is TGTGCCAGCAGCCCCCTAGCGGGAGGAGGCGGGCAGTACTTC. Amino acids: CASSPLAGGGGQYF.